These 29 T cell receptor beta chains were all obtained from the same sample, sequenced in a study of OX40 agonist ivuxolimab in advanced cancers. Only in-frame clones appear in the TCRdb table, and some are missing; sequencing was by immunoSEQ multiplex PCR. The repertoire holds roughly 89,000 clones, with approximately 91% as singletons. The sequencing here drew on CD4+ or CD8+ T cells sorted from blood, taken in a trial of the OX40 agonist ivuxolimab. Receptors originate from an adult with an advanced solid tumor such as melanoma, head and neck, liver or kidney cancer.

The CDR3 is CASRTGLAGGEQYF. The CDR3, as DNA: TGTGCCAGCAGGACGGGACTAGCGGGAGGCGAGCAGTACTTC. The V gene is TRBV27, the J gene TRBJ2-7, with TRBD2 matching over 15 bases. There are 14 residues in the CDR3. V was pared by 6 bases and J by 6 bases, with 3 bases of the junction left unmatched. Germline CDR1 is MNHEY and CDR2 is SMNVEV (reference sequence).

V gene TRBV5-4 combines with J gene TRBJ2-4; D remains ambiguous. Trimming removed 0 bases from V and 1 base from J, with 11 bases in between. Per germline, CDR1 SGHNT and CDR2 YYREEE (reference sequence). This CDR3 contains 16 residues. The CDR3 nucleotides read TGTGCCAGCAGCTTGGATTCGAAAAGCGCCAAAAACATTCAGTACTTC. This sequence encodes CASSLDSKSAKNIQYF.

The chain joins TRBV28 to TRBJ2-5, with no clear D. V was clipped by 6 bases and J by 4 bases, with 6 bases between them. CDR1 and CDR2 (germline): MDHEN, SYDVKM. This CDR3 comprises 11 residues. Here the CDR3 DNA reads TGTGCCAGCAGCCTAGGAGAGACCCAGTACTTC. It encodes CASSLGETQYF.

The V gene is TRBV20-1, the J gene TRBJ1-2; D unclear. Per the germline V gene, CDR1 is DFQATT and CDR2 is SNEGSKA (reference sequence). This CDR3 region has 11 residues. Trimming removed 6 bases from V and 5 bases from J, with 10 bases in between. This CDR3 is CSASSRYGYTF. As DNA, the CDR3 is TGCAGTGCATCGTCCAGATATGGCTACACCTTC.

This clone was found once. This chain links TRBV10-1 with TRBJ2-7, with TRBD1 identical over 8 bases. J lost 3 bases, V lost 11 bases, and 9 bases had no gene match. Germline V CDR1 and CDR2: WNHNN, SYGVQD (reference sequence). This CDR3 is 13 amino acids long. CDR3: CARRRQGNYEQYF. The CDR3 DNA reads as TGCGCCCGAAGAAGACAGGGGAACTACGAGCAGTACTTC.

The CDR3 region has the DNA TGCGCCAGCAGCTCTGACTGGATGAATGAGCAGTTCTTC. Translation: CASSSDWMNEQFF. The rearrangement joins TRBV5-1 to TRBJ2-1; D is unclear. Germline CDR1 is SGHRS and CDR2 is YFSETQ. The CDR3 totals 13 residues. Between the trimmed V and J ends, which lost 3 bases and 7 bases, there was a span of 11 bases. The full variable domain, with the rest looked up from reference TRBV5-1 and TRBJ2-1, is KAGVTQTPRYLIKTRGQQVTLSCSPISGHRSVSWYQQTPGQGLQFLFEYFSETQRNKGNFPGRFSGRQFSNSRSEMNVSTLELGDSALYLCASSSDWMNEQFFGPGTRLTVL.

This chain uses TRBV27 with TRBJ2-5; 7 nucleotides agree with TRBD2. The ends lost 4 bases at V and 5 bases at J; junction bases unmatched: 7. The CDR3 is 14 residues long. CDR1 MNHEY and CDR2 SMNVEV come from the germline V gene (reference sequence). The CDR3 nucleotides read TGTGCCAGCAGTTGGGGCGGGAGCTGGGAGACCCAGTACTTC. Translated: CASSWGGSWETQYF.

The genes are TRBV18 and TRBJ2-7; D may match TRBD1 or TRBD2 (5 bases each). Germline V gives CDR1 KGHSH, CDR2 LQKENI. The V and J ends lost 4 bases and 1 base respectively, with 14 bases between them. This CDR3 is 15 amino acids long. CDR3 in DNA: TGTGCCAGCTCACTATTCGGGACGCCTTCCTACGAGCAGTACTTC. Its translation is CASSLFGTPSYEQYF.

This chain joins TRBV19 and TRBJ2-2; D perhaps matches TRBD2 (6 bases). This CDR3 has 17 residues. Per the germline V gene, CDR1 is LNHDA and CDR2 is SQIVND (reference sequence). V gave up 4 bases and J gave up 3 bases, with 18 bases separating them. In DNA form, the CDR3 reads TGTGCCAGTAGTACTATTCAGGGAGGCGCGGACACCGGGGAGCTGTTTTTT. Its translation is CASSTIQGGADTGELFF.

The V gene is TRBV5-1, the J gene TRBJ2-5; possibly TRBD2 for D (5 bases). Germline lookup yields CDR1 SGHRS and CDR2 YFSETQ. The CDR3 extends over 13 amino acids. V lost 0 bases, J lost 4 bases, and 7 bases lay in between. CDR3 coding DNA: TGCGCCAGCAGCTTGGCCAGCGGAGAGACCCAGTACTTC. Amino acids: CASSLASGETQYF.

A single count supports this clone. V and J are TRBV7-2 and TRBJ2-5, with 10 bases that match TRBD2. Germline CDR1 and CDR2: SGHTA and FQGNSA. V lost 3 bases and J lost 0; bases outside the gene matches: 1. CDR3 length: 15 amino acids. The CDR3: CASSFLAGDQETQYF. Here the CDR3 DNA reads TGTGCCAGCAGCTTTCTAGCGGGAGACCAAGAGACCCAGTACTTC. Using reference TRBV7-2 and TRBJ2-5 for the parts outside the CDR3, the full variable domain is GAGVSQSPSNKVTEKGKDVELRCDPISGHTALYWYRQSLGQGLEFLIYFQGNSAPDKSGLPSDRFSAERTGGSVSTLTIQRTQQEDSAVYLCASSFLAGDQETQYFGPGTRLLVL.

J is TRBJ2-1 and V is TRBV19, with TRBD2 identical over 11 bases. The CDR3 contains 14 residues. The germline CDR1 and CDR2 sequences are LNHDA and SQIVND (reference sequence). V was pared by 7 bases and J by 5 bases, with 4 bases of the junction left unmatched. The CDR3 bases are TGTGCCAGTACTAAGGGACTAGCGGACAATGAGCAGTTCTTC. This gives the protein CASTKGLADNEQFF. The variable domain in full, with the rest retrieved from reference TRBV19 and TRBJ2-1, is DGGITQSPKYLFRKEGQNVTLSCEQNLNHDAMYWYRQDPGQGLRLIYYSQIVNDFQKGDIAEGYSVSREKKESFPLTVTSAQKNPTAFYLCASTKGLADNEQFFGPGTRLTVL.

This clone has only one observation. The chain is built from TRBV5-6 and TRBJ2-5; D is possibly TRBD1 (5 bases). Germline V CDR1 and CDR2: SGHDT, YYEEEE. V shed 0 bases and J shed 5 bases, with 8 bases lying between them. This CDR3 comprises 13 residues. The CDR3, as DNA: TGTGCCAGCAGCTTGGGCAGGGTCGAGACCCAGTACTTC. Protein product: CASSLGRVETQYF.

V and J are TRBV10-3 and TRBJ2-1; D is uncertain. Germline V gene lookup returns CDR1 ENHRY and CDR2 SYGVKD. V lost 3 bases and J 7 bases, leaving 4 bases between the germline ends. The CDR3 length is 11 residues. CDR3 nucleotides: TGTGCCATCAGTGACGGGAATGAGCAGTTCTTC. Translation gives CAISDGNEQFF.

The chain combines TRBV11-2 with TRBJ2-1, with TRBD2 matching over 9 bases. The CDR3 runs to 17 residues. The J segment lost 10 bases and the V segment lost 4 bases, leaving 17 bases of the junction unmatched. Germline V gives CDR1 SGHAT, CDR2 FQNNGV. This CDR3 is CASSYQAGGPVMGEQFF. The CDR3 DNA follows: TGTGCCAGCAGCTACCAGGCGGGAGGGCCGGTAATGGGCGAGCAGTTCTTC.

The chain has TRBV10-3 and TRBJ2-1; 8 bases match TRBD2. CDR3 length: 14 amino acids. J was trimmed by 3 bases and V by 6 bases; bases with no gene match: 4. Germline lookup yields CDR1 ENHRY and CDR2 SYGVKD. CDR3 nucleotide sequence: TGTGCCATCAGCCCGACTAGCGTCTACAATGAGCAGTTCTTC. Translating it yields CAISPTSVYNEQFF.

As to this clone: The sample holds other DNA sequences that translate to the same CDR3. The chain combines TRBV7-2 with TRBJ1-3; D might be TRBD1 (6 bases). The ends were cut back, 1 base at V and 2 bases at J, with 9 bases in the middle. The germline V gene encodes CDR1 SGHTA and CDR2 FQGNSA. The CDR3 contains 15 residues. CDR3 DNA sequence: TGTGCCAGCAGCTTAGTTTCAGGGGCTGGAAACACCATATATTTT. Protein: CASSLVSGAGNTIYF.

The J gene is TRBJ2-1, the V gene TRBV29-1; 7 bases are a match to TRBD1. The trim removed 7 bases at V and 3 bases at J, leaving 3 bases unmatched. This CDR3 region has 12 residues. Germline V gene sequence: CDR1 SQVTM, CDR2 ANQGSEA. The CDR3 DNA sequence: TGCAGCGCCAGACAGGGCTACAATGAGCAGTTCTTC. Translating gives CSARQGYNEQFF.

CDR3 region: CASSSGPPPETQYF. In DNA, the CDR3 is TGCGCCAGCAGCTCAGGTCCCCCCCCAGAGACCCAGTACTTC. This rearrangement joins TRBV5-1 to TRBJ2-5; unclear D gene. This CDR3 contains 14 residues. Germline loops: CDR1 SGHRS, CDR2 YFSETQ. V was shortened by 3 bases and J by 4 bases, with 13 bases between the two germline ends.

The chain combines TRBV7-2 with TRBJ2-7; 7 bases are shared with TRBD1. V lost 5 bases, J lost 4 bases, and 11 bases stayed unmatched. CDR3 length: 15 amino acids. The germline V gene encodes CDR1 SGHTA and CDR2 FQGNSA. Written as DNA, the CDR3 is TGTGCCAGCAGCCCCGACAGGGTGACCTCTTACGAGCAGTACTTC. As protein: CASSPDRVTSYEQYF. Based on the CDR3 plus reference TRBV7-2 and TRBJ2-7, the full variable domain is GAGVSQSPSNKVTEKGKDVELRCDPISGHTALYWYRQSLGQGLEFLIYFQGNSAPDKSGLPSDRFSAERTGGSVSTLTIQRTQQEDSAVYLCASSPDRVTSYEQYFGPGTRLTVT.

The chain carries TRBV7-9 and TRBJ2-3; tentative D call: TRBD1 (5 bases). V shed 1 base and J shed 2 bases, with 10 bases lying between them. This CDR3 spans 15 amino acids. Germline values: CDR1 SEHNR, CDR2 FQNEAQ (reference sequence). CDR3 in DNA: TGTGCCAGCAGCTTAGTAACACAGGCCACAGATACGCAGTATTTT. It translates to CASSLVTQATDTQYF.

This clone came up a few times. This CDR3 is also generated by other DNA sequences in the sample. This rearrangement joins TRBV27 to TRBJ1-5; possibly TRBD1 for D (5 bases). Germline V CDR1 and CDR2: MNHEY, SMNVEV (reference sequence). The CDR3 consists of 14 residues. The V gene lost 2 bases and the J gene lost 6 bases, with 11 bases spanning the gap. The CDR3 DNA is TGTGCCAGCAGTTTAGGCAGGGTGGGTCAGCCCCAGCATTTT. This encodes CASSLGRVGQPQHF.

The genes are TRBV19 and TRBJ2-5, with TRBD2 identical over 12 bases. This CDR3 is built from 15 residues. After removal of 3 bases from V and 5 bases from J, the junction contained 4 bases not matched to a gene. Germline CDR1 and CDR2: LNHDA and SQIVND (reference sequence). In DNA, the CDR3 is TGTGCCAGTAGTATCCTAGCGGGAGGGCTTGAGACCCAGTACTTC. Its translation: CASSILAGGLETQYF.

The DNA of the CDR3 is TGTGCCAGCAGCTTAGGGCGGCTAGCGGGAGGGCCTAGAACAGATACGCAGTATTTT. Its protein is CASSLGRLAGGPRTDTQYF. The rearrangement joins TRBV7-9 to TRBJ2-3, with 12 nucleotides matching TRBD2. The CDR3 runs 19 residues. The V and J ends lost 1 base and 3 bases, in that order; junction bases with no gene match: 11. Germline-derived CDR1 and CDR2 are SEHNR and FQNEAQ (reference sequence).

This clone has just one count. V is TRBV7-9 and J is TRBJ2-1; TRBD1 matches 7 bases. The trim removed 5 bases at V and 11 bases at J, leaving 3 bases unmatched. This CDR3 spans 11 amino acids. Germline CDR1 SEHNR, CDR2 FQNEAQ (reference sequence). The DNA of the CDR3 is TGTGCCAGCAGCCCGGACAGGAAGCAGTTCTTC. Its protein is CASSPDRKQFF.

The chain is built from TRBV5-1 and TRBJ2-7; D possibly corresponds to TRBD2 (5 bases). This CDR3 region has 15 residues. Per the germline V gene, CDR1 is SGHRS and CDR2 is YFSETQ. The germline V and J ends were trimmed by 3 bases and 0 bases, with 13 bases remaining between them. The CDR3 loop reads CASSSWSGSSYEQYF. CDR3 DNA: TGCGCCAGCAGCTCCTGGAGCGGTAGCTCCTACGAGCAGTACTTC.

The chain carries TRBV6-5 and TRBJ1-2, with D perhaps matching TRBD1 (6 bases). This CDR3 region has 14 residues. Per germline, CDR1 MNHEY and CDR2 SVGAGI. With 5 bases removed from V and 6 bases from J, the gap between germline ends came to 16 bases. CDR3 coding DNA: TGTGCCAGCAGTCCAACCCGCAGGGGCCATGGCTACACCTTC. This encodes CASSPTRRGHGYTF.

The V gene is TRBV2, the J gene TRBJ2-3; weak D call: TRBD1 (8 bases). V lost 10 bases to trimming and J lost 7 bases, with 18 bases between them. There are 13 residues in the CDR3. The germline V gene has CDR1 SNHLY and CDR2 FYNNEI. CDR3 amino acids: CATKDREGNTQYF. The CDR3 coding sequence is TGTGCCACCAAGGACAGGGAGGGAAATACGCAGTATTTT.

This sequence joins TRBV19 and TRBJ1-2; TRBD1 agrees at 7 bases. This CDR3 comprises 14 residues. The junction had 7 bases not matched to a gene; V was cut back by 8 bases and J by 1 base. Germline V gene sequence: CDR1 LNHDA, CDR2 SQIVND (reference sequence). In nucleotides, the CDR3 is TGTGCCAGTGGTGACAGGGTAAATAACTATGGCTACACCTTC. As protein: CASGDRVNNYGYTF.